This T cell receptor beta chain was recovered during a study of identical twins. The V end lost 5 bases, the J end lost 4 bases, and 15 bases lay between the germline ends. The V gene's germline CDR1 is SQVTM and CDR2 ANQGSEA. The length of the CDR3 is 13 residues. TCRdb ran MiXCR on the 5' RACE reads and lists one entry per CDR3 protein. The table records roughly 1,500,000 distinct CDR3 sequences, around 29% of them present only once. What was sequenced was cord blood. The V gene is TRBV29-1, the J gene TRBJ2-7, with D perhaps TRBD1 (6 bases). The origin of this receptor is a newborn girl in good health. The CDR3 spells CSVFLQGVYEQYF. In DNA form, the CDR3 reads TGCAGCGTTTTTCTACAGGGTGTATACGAGCAGTACTTC.